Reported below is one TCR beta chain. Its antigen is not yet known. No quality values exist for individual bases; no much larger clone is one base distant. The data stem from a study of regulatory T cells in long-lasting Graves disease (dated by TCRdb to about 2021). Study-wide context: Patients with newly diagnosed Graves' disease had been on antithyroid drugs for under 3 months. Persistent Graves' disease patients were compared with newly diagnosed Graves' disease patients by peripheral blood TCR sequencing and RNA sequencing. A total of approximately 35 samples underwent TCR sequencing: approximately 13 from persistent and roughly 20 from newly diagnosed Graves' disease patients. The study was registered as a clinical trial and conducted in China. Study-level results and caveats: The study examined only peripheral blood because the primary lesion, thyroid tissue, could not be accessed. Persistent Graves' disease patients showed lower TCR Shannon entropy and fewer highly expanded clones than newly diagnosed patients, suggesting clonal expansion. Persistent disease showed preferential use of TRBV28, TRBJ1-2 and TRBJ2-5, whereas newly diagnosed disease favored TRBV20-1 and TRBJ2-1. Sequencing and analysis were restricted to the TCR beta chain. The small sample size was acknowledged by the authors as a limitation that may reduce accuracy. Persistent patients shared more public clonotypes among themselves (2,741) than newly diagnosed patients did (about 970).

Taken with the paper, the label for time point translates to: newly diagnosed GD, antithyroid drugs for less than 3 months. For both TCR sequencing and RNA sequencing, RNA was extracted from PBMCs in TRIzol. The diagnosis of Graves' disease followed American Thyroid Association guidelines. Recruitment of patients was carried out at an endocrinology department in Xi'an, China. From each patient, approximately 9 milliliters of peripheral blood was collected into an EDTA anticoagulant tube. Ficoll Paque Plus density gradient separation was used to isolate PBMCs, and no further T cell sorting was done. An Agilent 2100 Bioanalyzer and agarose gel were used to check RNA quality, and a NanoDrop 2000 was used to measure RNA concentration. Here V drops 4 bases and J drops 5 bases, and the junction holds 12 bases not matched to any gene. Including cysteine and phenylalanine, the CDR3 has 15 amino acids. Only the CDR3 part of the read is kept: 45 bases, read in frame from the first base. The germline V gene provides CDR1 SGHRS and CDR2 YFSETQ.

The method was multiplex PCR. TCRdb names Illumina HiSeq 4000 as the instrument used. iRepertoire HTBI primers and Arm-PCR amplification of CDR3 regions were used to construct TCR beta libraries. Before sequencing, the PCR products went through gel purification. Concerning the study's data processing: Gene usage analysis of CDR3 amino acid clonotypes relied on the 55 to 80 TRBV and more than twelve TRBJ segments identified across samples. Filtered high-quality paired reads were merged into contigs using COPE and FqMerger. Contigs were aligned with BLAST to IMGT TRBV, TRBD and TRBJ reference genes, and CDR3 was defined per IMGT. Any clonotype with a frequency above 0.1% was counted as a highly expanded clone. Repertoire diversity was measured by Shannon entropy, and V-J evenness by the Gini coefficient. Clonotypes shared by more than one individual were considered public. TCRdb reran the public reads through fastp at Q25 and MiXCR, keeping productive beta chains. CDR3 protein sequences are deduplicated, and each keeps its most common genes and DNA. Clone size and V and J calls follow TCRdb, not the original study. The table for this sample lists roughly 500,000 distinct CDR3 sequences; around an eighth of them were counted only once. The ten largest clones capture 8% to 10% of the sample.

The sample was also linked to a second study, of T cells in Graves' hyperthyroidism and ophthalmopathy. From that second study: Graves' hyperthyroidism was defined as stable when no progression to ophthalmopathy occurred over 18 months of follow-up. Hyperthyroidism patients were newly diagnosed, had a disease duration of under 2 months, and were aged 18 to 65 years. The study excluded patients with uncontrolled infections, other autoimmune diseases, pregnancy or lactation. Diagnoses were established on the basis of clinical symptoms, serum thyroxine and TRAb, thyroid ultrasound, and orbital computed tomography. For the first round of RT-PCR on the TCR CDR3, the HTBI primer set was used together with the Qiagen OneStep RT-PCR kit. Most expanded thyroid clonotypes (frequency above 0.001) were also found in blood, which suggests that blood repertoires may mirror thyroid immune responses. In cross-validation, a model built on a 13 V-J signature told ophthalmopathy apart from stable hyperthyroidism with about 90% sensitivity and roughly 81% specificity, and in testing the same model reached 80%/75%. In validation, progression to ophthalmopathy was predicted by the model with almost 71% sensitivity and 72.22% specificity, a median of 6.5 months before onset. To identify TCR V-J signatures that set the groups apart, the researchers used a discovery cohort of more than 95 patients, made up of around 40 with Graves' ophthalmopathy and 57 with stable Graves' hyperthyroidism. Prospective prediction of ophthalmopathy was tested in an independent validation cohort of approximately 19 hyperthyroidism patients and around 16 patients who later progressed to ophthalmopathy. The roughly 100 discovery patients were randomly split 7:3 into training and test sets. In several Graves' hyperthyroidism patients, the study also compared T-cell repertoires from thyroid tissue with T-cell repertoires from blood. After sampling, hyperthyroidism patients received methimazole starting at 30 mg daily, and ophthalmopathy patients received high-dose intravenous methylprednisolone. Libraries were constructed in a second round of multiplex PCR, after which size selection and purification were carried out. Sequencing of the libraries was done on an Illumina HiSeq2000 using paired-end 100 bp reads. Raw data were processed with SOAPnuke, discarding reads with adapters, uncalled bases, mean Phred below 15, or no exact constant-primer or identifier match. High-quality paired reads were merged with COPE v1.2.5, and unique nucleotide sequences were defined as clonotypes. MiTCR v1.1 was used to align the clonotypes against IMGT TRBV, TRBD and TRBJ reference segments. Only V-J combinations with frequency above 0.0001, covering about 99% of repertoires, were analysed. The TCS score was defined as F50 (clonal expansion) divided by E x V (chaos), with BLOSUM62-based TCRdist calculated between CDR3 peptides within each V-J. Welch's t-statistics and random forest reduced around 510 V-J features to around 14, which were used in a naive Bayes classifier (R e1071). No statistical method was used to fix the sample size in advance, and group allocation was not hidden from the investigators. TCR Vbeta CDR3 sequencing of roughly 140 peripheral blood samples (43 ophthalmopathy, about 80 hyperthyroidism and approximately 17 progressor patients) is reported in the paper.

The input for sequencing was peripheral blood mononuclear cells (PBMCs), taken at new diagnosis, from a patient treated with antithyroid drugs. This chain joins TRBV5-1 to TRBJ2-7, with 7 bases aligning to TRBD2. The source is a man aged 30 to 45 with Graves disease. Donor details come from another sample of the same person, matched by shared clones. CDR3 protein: CASSPGLGLTHEQYF. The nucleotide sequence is TGCGCCAGCAGCCCAGGACTAGGTCTTACCCACGAGCAGTACTTC.